Here is one T cell receptor (beta chain) with its context. Using immunoSEQ multiplex PCR, the repertoire was profiled, and TCRdb retains in-frame clones only, with some absent. This table holds fewer than 100,000 clones, nearly 90% found once. This sample was taken from a study of OX40 agonist ivuxolimab in advanced cancers. V was clipped by 6 bases and J by 7 bases; unmatched bases: 4. CDR1 is MNHNY and CDR2 is SVGAGI in the germline V gene (reference sequence). The CDR3 totals 13 residues. The sequence was obtained from an adult with an advanced solid tumor such as melanoma, head and neck, liver or kidney cancer. The source material was CD4+ or CD8+ T cells sorted from blood, sampled in a trial of the OX40 agonist ivuxolimab. The chain couples TRBV6-6 to TRBJ1-4; 8 bases are a match to TRBD1. The DNA of the CDR3 is TGTGCCAGCAGCGACAGGGGTGGTGAAAAACTGTTTTTT. Translation gives CASSDRGGEKLFF.